This TCR beta chain was identified in a study of control samples from healthy donors and cancer patients. The CDR3 sequence is 14 residues long. The V gene's germline CDR1 is SGHKS and CDR2 YYEKEE (reference sequence). Trimming took 0 bases from V and 3 from J, leaving 9 bases between them. Note on this clone: The CDR3 does not close with the conserved phenylalanine or tryptophan, likely indicating a read error.

Generated by immunoSEQ multiplex PCR, the TCRdb table keeps only in-frame clones and is missing some. The sample records approximately 94,000 clones, roughly 92% being singletons. The specimen sequenced was blood. This rearrangement joins TRBV5-5 to TRBJ1-1, with D perhaps TRBD1 (5 bases). The source is a woman in her 30s in good health. CDR3 sequence (DNA): TGTGCCAGCAGCTTGGTCAGGGAGGACACTGAAGCTTTCCTT. Protein: CASSLVREDTEAFL.